This T cell receptor beta chain was retrieved from a study of vaccination effects on CD4 cells after COVID-19. Overall study context: Each participant was administered two doses of either the BNT162b2 or the mRNA-1273 vaccine. Study-level results: In convalescent patients, vaccine-induced clones largely differed from infection-induced clones. Recruitment yielded few convalescent patients, and the study had no early post-infection timepoints.

Germline values: CDR1 SGHRS, CDR2 YFSETQ. This CDR3 is 14 amino acids long. V shed 4 bases and J 6 bases; nucleotides not matched to a gene: 7. About this clone itself: Its antigen remains unknown.

TCRdb's copy holds only in-frame clones and misses some; the assay was immunoSEQ multiplex PCR. The table shows tens of thousands of clones, with under 85% occurring only once. At the end of 10 days of culture, CD4+ T cells were isolated. Their SARS-CoV-2 infection, verified by PCR, occurred between March and December 2020. The receptor's source is a human donor who had a prior SARS-CoV-2 infection. Specimen: CD4+ T cells from PBMCs cultured without peptide, collected before COVID-19 vaccination. This chain connects TRBV5-1 to TRBJ2-3, with TRBD1 identical over 8 bases. This chain's CDR3 is CASSEGQGPDTQYF. The CDR3 DNA reads TGCGCCAGCAGCGAAGGACAGGGCCCCGATACGCAGTATTTT.